Presented here are 13 T cell receptor beta chains from one specimen sequenced in a study of early T cells in non-severe SARS-CoV-2 infection. TCRdb reprocessed the 5' RACE reads with MiXCR, giving one entry per CDR3 protein. The table has some 60,000 distinct CDR3 sequences, about 9.8% seen once. Specimen: whole blood. All receptors come from an adult who was a healthcare worker with PCR-confirmed SARS-CoV-2 infection or an uninfected control (not recorded which).

Turning to this clonotype: One base away lies a much larger clone, so this may be a sequencing read error. This rearrangement joins TRBV28 to TRBJ2-1; TRBD2 aligns across 16 bases. The CDR3 consists of 15 residues. Germline lookup yields CDR1 MDHEN and CDR2 SYDVKM. The chain's CDR3 is CAGRPGTSGRVEQFF. CDR3 nucleotide sequence: TGTGCCGGCAGGCCCGGGACTAGCGGGAGGGTGGAGCAGTTCTTC.

The sample holds many counts of this clonotype. J is TRBJ2-1 and V is TRBV7-2, with TRBD2 identical over 7 bases. Germline-derived CDR1 and CDR2 are SGHTA and FQGNSA. This CDR3 region has 16 residues. J was trimmed by 5 bases and V by 5 bases; bases with no gene match: 12. This CDR3 is CASSTPGTTVDNEQFF. In DNA, the CDR3 is TGTGCCAGCAGCACCCCCGGGACTACCGTAGACAATGAGCAGTTCTTC. The full variable domain, completed using reference TRBV7-2 and TRBJ2-1, is GAGVSQSPSNKVTEKGKDVELRCDPISGHTALYWYRQSLGQGLEFLIYFQGNSAPDKSGLPSDRFSAERTGGSVSTLTIQRTQQEDSAVYLCASSTPGTTVDNEQFFGPGTRLTVL.

This clonotype occurred many times. The chain is built from TRBV4-2 and TRBJ1-5; no reliable D call. Trimming shortened V by 0 bases and J by 2 bases, and 17 bases separated the two germline ends. CDR1 and CDR2 (germline): LGHNA, YNFKEQ. CDR3 length: 18 amino acids. Written as DNA, the CDR3 is TGTGCCAGCAGCCAAGAGTCCGGAGGTCTTGGAGGCAATCAGCCCCAGCATTTT. Translating gives CASSQESGGLGGNQPQHF.

This clonotype was detected ten times or more. The V gene is TRBV28, the J gene TRBJ2-7, with 9 positions matching TRBD2. J gave up 8 bases and V 4 bases, and 12 bases lay outside the gene matches. The CDR3 totals 15 residues. Germline V lookup: CDR1 MDHEN, CDR2 SYDVKM. The CDR3 coding sequence is TGTGCCAGCAGTTCCCTTGGTAGCGGGAGCCCCCAGCAGTACTTC. Amino acids: CASSSLGSGSPQQYF.

This clonotype has a count of ten or more. V is TRBV7-2 and J is TRBJ2-1; 12 bases agree with TRBD1. Germline V gene data show CDR1 as SGHTA and CDR2 as FQGNSA. This CDR3 region has 16 residues. V lost 5 bases, J lost 8 bases, and 10 bases stayed unmatched. The CDR3 protein is CASSISGTGGIYEQFF. The CDR3 nucleotides read TGTGCCAGCAGCATCTCCGGGACAGGGGGCATATATGAGCAGTTCTTC.

This clonotype was observed a handful of times. The chain employs TRBV5-1 and TRBJ2-2; D call uncertain. The CDR3 spans 15 residues. Germline V CDR1 and CDR2: SGHRS, YFSETQ. Trimming took off 1 base at V and 0 bases at J, with 7 bases between the two ends. CDR3 DNA: TGCGCCAGCAGCTTGATGACGGCGAACACCGGGGAGCTGTTTTTT. Translation: CASSLMTANTGELFF.

This chain uses TRBV29-1 with TRBJ2-1; D gene unclear. The V gene's germline CDR1 is SQVTM and CDR2 ANQGSEA. V shed 7 bases and J shed 4 bases, with 8 bases lying between them. This CDR3 is 11 amino acids long. CDR3 DNA: TGCAGCGGGACGTATTACAATGAGCAGTTCTTC. This sequence encodes CSGTYYNEQFF.

This clonotype has only a few counts. The chain uses TRBV12-3 or TRBV12-4 and TRBJ1-1; 7 bases line up with TRBD1. CDR3 size: 17 residues. J gave up 1 base and V 5 bases, and 13 bases lay outside the gene matches. The CDR3 loop reads CASSDLGQGVSNTEAFF. Here the CDR3 DNA reads TGTGCCAGCAGTGACTTGGGGCAGGGGGTATCGAACACTGAAGCTTTCTTT.

This clonotype was seen many times. The chain has TRBV5-4 and TRBJ1-2; a weak D match, TRBD1 (6 bases). V lost 0 bases and J lost 4, with 7 bases in between. Germline V gene lookup returns CDR1 SGHNT and CDR2 YYREEE (reference sequence). The CDR3 covers 13 residues. The CDR3 loop reads CASSLGGPYGYTF. The CDR3, as DNA: TGTGCCAGCAGCTTGGGGGGGCCCTATGGCTACACCTTC.

The table lists this clonotype with a few counts. The V gene is TRBV7-9, the J gene TRBJ1-5; maybe TRBD1 (5 bases). Germline assignment: CDR1 SEHNR and CDR2 FQNEAQ (reference sequence). Trimming left V 6 bases short and J 4 bases short, with 13 bases between. This CDR3 has 14 amino acids. The CDR3 loop is CASSHGALNQPQHF. CDR3 sequence (DNA): TGTGCCAGCAGTCACGGGGCACTAAATCAGCCCCAGCATTTT.

This clonotype was detected many times. This chain links TRBV5-1 with TRBJ2-7; D is unclear. The germline V gene encodes CDR1 SGHRS and CDR2 YFSETQ. The CDR3 contains 14 residues. The germline V and J ends were trimmed by 0 bases and 4 bases, with 11 bases remaining between them. CDR3: CASSLDWNSYEQYF. The DNA of the CDR3 is TGCGCCAGCAGCTTGGACTGGAATTCGTACGAGCAGTACTTC.

This clonotype was seen at least ten times. The CDR3 reads CASSRGPSSYEQYF. DNA of the CDR3: TGCGCCAGCAGCCGGGGCCCAAGCTCCTACGAGCAGTACTTC. V is TRBV4-1 and J is TRBJ2-7; D possibly corresponds to TRBD1 (5 bases). V shed 4 bases and J shed 0 bases, with 10 bases lying between them. The V gene's germline CDR1 is MGHRA and CDR2 YSYEKL. The CDR3 sequence is 14 residues long.

The V call is TRBV7-2, the J call TRBJ1-1; maybe TRBD1 (6 bases). This CDR3 spans 14 amino acids. From germline, CDR1 is SGHTA and CDR2 FQGNSA. Trimming took off 5 bases at V and 0 bases at J, with 10 bases between the two ends. As DNA, the CDR3 is TGTGCCAGCAGCCCACACAGGGTGAACACTGAAGCTTTCTTT. This translates into CASSPHRVNTEAFF.